Below are 21 T cell receptor beta chains sequenced from a single sample in a study of T cells in Graves' hyperthyroidism and ophthalmopathy. Authors of the study amplified TCR beta CDR3 regions from RNA transcripts. During a first-round RT-PCR of the TCR CDR3, the HTBI primer set was used. TCRdb passed the multiplex PCR reads through MiXCR, listing each CDR3 protein once. The data contain roughly 180,000 distinct CDR3 sequences, over 15% of them singletons. Sequenced sample: blood. The receptor set was obtained from a woman between 50 and 59 years old with Graves' hyperthyroidism.

This clonotype was observed at least ten times. V is TRBV6-2 or TRBV6-3 and J is TRBJ2-4, with 10 nucleotides matching TRBD1. The CDR3 is made up of 16 amino acids. Germline V gives CDR1 MNHEY, CDR2 SVGEGT. Trimming removed 6 bases from V and 5 bases from J; junction bases left unmatched: 10. The CDR3 loop reads CASRRGTGVLENIQYF. The CDR3 DNA reads as TGTGCCAGCAGACGAGGGACAGGGGTTTTGGAAAACATTCAGTACTTC.

As for this clonotype: This may arise from a read error, as a much more abundant clone is one base away. The chain uses TRBV2 and TRBJ1-2; TRBD1 aligns across 8 bases. In germline, CDR1 is SNHLY, CDR2 FYNNEI. The CDR3 has 12 amino acids. This chain's CDR3 is CASRAGGYGFTF. For the CDR3, the DNA is TGTGCCTCAAGGGCAGGGGGCTATGGCTTCACCTTC.

This clonotype appeared a few times. The rearrangement links TRBV29-1 to TRBJ1-5; D gene ambiguous. The V end was cut by 4 bases, the J end by 2 bases, with 6 bases between. Per germline, CDR1 SQVTM and CDR2 ANQGSEA. The CDR3 loop spans 12 amino acids. The CDR3 region has the DNA TGCAGCGTTGGGGAGGGCAATCAGCCCCAGCATTTT. It encodes CSVGEGNQPQHF.

This chain joins TRBV7-2 and TRBJ2-3; 9 positions agree with TRBD1. The CDR3 is made up of 17 amino acids. Losses at the gene ends were 5 bases for V and 1 base for J; bases not matched to a gene: 10. Germline lookup yields CDR1 SGHTA and CDR2 FQGNSA. CDR3 loop: CASSLGAGQGRTDTQYF. Written as DNA, the CDR3 is TGTGCCAGCAGCCTTGGGGCGGGACAGGGACGCACAGATACGCAGTATTTT.

Ten or more counts support this clonotype. CDR3 residues: CAISESQRVYEQYF. Written as DNA, the CDR3 is TGTGCCATCAGTGAGTCGCAGCGGGTCTACGAGCAGTACTTC. The rearrangement joins TRBV10-3 to TRBJ2-7; perhaps TRBD2 as D (6 bases). V lost 0 bases and J 3 bases, leaving 9 bases between the germline ends. The CDR3 has 14 amino acids. CDR1 is ENHRY, CDR2 SYGVKD, per germline.

This clonotype occurred a few times. The junction does not match germline at one end; this may be a read error. The V and J genes are TRBV20-1 and TRBJ2-3, with 7 bases that match TRBD1. CDR3 length: 14 amino acids. Germline CDR1 is DFQATT and CDR2 is SNEGSKA (reference sequence). In DNA, the CDR3 is TGCAGTGCTAAGCGGACAGGAACCACATATACGCAGTATTTT. Its translation is CSAKRTGTTYTQYF.

The rearrangement links TRBV28 to TRBJ2-1; D gene ambiguous. The CDR3 loop spans 16 amino acids. Trimming took 4 bases from V and 4 from J, leaving 17 bases between them. The germline V gene has CDR1 MDHEN and CDR2 SYDVKM. The CDR3 is CASSSGSTPTYNEQFF. In nucleotides, the CDR3 is TGTGCCAGCAGTTCCGGATCTACTCCCACGTACAATGAGCAGTTCTTC.

This clonotype was counted ten times or more. The genes are TRBV14 and TRBJ1-2, with a possible D match to TRBD1 (6 bases). The CDR3 length is 15 residues. V was shortened by 0 bases and J by 6 bases, with 14 bases between the two germline ends. The germline CDR1 and CDR2 sequences are SGHDN and FVKESK. Here the CDR3 reads CASSQDARGRDGYTF. CDR3 DNA: TGTGCCAGCAGCCAAGATGCCAGGGGAAGGGATGGCTACACCTTC.

This clonotype came up a few times. The chain has TRBV14 and TRBJ2-5, with TRBD2 as a possible D gene (7 bases). CDR3 size: 14 residues. The germline V gene encodes CDR1 SGHDN and CDR2 FVKESK. Trimming cost V 0 bases and J 5 bases, with 10 bases left between them. The CDR3 protein is CASSQERGLETQYF. DNA for the CDR3: TGTGCCAGCAGCCAAGAGCGGGGGCTGGAGACCCAGTACTTC.

This clonotype was seen many times. This chain connects TRBV6-1 to TRBJ1-2; perhaps TRBD1 as D (6 bases). Trimming took 6 bases from V and 12 from J, leaving 20 bases between them. This CDR3 has 13 residues. Germline V gives CDR1 MNHNS, CDR2 SASEGT. The CDR3 DNA is TGTGCCAGCAGAACCGGTGGCAGGGGTGTGGACACCTTC. Protein: CASRTGGRGVDTF.

Ten or more counts support this clonotype. The chain couples TRBV6-1 to TRBJ2-7; perhaps D is TRBD1 or TRBD2 (5 bases each). Germline V gene sequence: CDR1 MNHNS, CDR2 SASEGT. The CDR3 runs 14 residues. Trimming pared 8 bases from V and 0 bases from J, leaving 14 bases between. The CDR3 DNA follows: TGTGCCAGCTGGGAAACGGGACGCTCCTACGAGCAGTACTTC. This translates into CASWETGRSYEQYF.

This clonotype occurred many times. This rearrangement joins TRBV6-1 to TRBJ1-2; 8 bases fit TRBD1. Germline CDR1 reads MNHNS; CDR2 reads SASEGT. This CDR3 has 15 residues. The V and J ends lost 1 base and 8 bases, in that order; junction bases with no gene match: 9. The DNA of the CDR3 is TGTGCCAGCAGTGAAGAGGTGAGGAGGACAGGGGGCTACACCTTC. This encodes CASSEEVRRTGGYTF.

The chain couples TRBV12-3 or TRBV12-4 to TRBJ2-5; D call uncertain. V lost 5 bases and J lost 7, with 8 bases in between. The length of the CDR3 is 11 residues. The chain's CDR3 is CASSGLGTQYF. The CDR3 region has the DNA TGTGCCAGCAGTGGTCTGGGGACCCAGTACTTC.

The V gene is TRBV30, the J gene TRBJ2-2, with TRBD2 matching 7 bases. There are 15 residues in the CDR3. V dropped 1 base and J dropped 3; count of bases not matched to a gene: 5. Per germline, CDR1 GTSNPN and CDR2 SVGIG (reference sequence). The CDR3 protein is CAWSELALDTGELFF. The CDR3 DNA reads as TGTGCCTGGAGTGAACTAGCGTTGGACACCGGGGAGCTGTTTTTT. Full variable domain (outside the CDR3, taken from reference TRBV30 and TRBJ2-2): SQTIHQWPATLVQPVGSPLSLECTVEGTSNPNLYWYRQAAGRGLQLLFYSVGIGQISSEVPQNLSASRPQDRQFILSSKKLLLSDSGFYLCAWSELALDTGELFFGEGSRLTVL.

This clonotype was found many times. V gene TRBV28 combines with J gene TRBJ2-7, with D possibly being TRBD2 (7 bases). V was cut by 6 bases and J by 4 bases, with 16 bases left in between. CDR1 is MDHEN and CDR2 is SYDVKM in the germline V gene. This CDR3 contains 14 residues. CDR3 sequence: CASSIPGGVYEQYF. Written as DNA, the CDR3 is TGTGCCAGCAGCATCCCGGGGGGCGTATACGAGCAGTACTTC.

This clonotype occurred many times. The genes are TRBV6-1 and TRBJ1-6; D not resolved. The germline V and J ends were trimmed by 4 bases and 8 bases, with 21 bases remaining between them. This CDR3 is built from 17 residues. CDR1 and CDR2 from the germline V gene are MNHNS and SASEGT. CDR3 coding DNA: TGTGCCAGCAGTGTAACAGATCCCGGGGTAATAGATTCACCCCTCCACTTT. Amino acid sequence: CASSVTDPGVIDSPLHF.

The chain uses TRBV5-1 and TRBJ2-2; D is undetermined. The CDR3 is 16 residues long. V shed 0 bases and J shed 6 bases, with 15 bases lying between them. The germline V gene has CDR1 SGHRS and CDR2 YFSETQ. CDR3 sequence reads: CASSLGSGAGSGELFF. The DNA for the CDR3 is TGCGCCAGCAGCTTGGGATCGGGCGCCGGGTCCGGGGAGCTGTTTTTT. The whole variable domain, filled in from reference TRBV5-1 and TRBJ2-2, reads KAGVTQTPRYLIKTRGQQVTLSCSPISGHRSVSWYQQTPGQGLQFLFEYFSETQRNKGNFPGRFSGRQFSNSRSEMNVSTLELGDSALYLCASSLGSGAGSGELFFGEGSRLTVL.

This clonotype was counted a few times. The chain carries TRBV7-3 and TRBJ1-3; D remains unclear. The ends were cut back, 5 bases at V and 4 bases at J, with 15 bases in the middle. The CDR3 covers 15 residues. CDR1 is SGHTA and CDR2 is FQGTGA in the germline V gene. CDR3 sequence reads: CASSRLPGSGNTIYF. CDR3 nucleotide sequence: TGTGCCAGCAGCAGATTGCCGGGATCGGGAAACACCATATATTTT.

The chain has TRBV5-1 and TRBJ2-3; TRBD2 might be the D (6 bases). Germline V gives CDR1 SGHRS, CDR2 YFSETQ. The V end was cut by 1 base, the J end by 4 bases, with 13 bases between. This CDR3 is built from 15 residues. The CDR3 protein is CASSLQTGGADTQYF. CDR3 sequence (DNA): TGCGCCAGCAGCTTGCAAACGGGCGGGGCAGATACGCAGTATTTT.

This clonotype was found many times. The chain couples TRBV28 to TRBJ1-1; D gene uncertain. CDR3 length equals 14 residues. CDR1 and CDR2 from the germline V gene are MDHEN and SYDVKM. Trimming removed 3 bases from V and 1 base from J, with 9 bases in between. The CDR3 DNA follows: TGTGCCAGCAGTTTGGTGACTGAGAACACTGAAGCTTTCTTT. Amino acid sequence: CASSLVTENTEAFF. The variable domain in full, with the rest retrieved from reference TRBV28 and TRBJ1-1, is DVKVTQSSRYLVKRTGEKVFLECVQDMDHENMFWYRQDPGLGLRLIYFSYDVKMKEKGDIPEGYSVSREKKERFSLILESASTNQTSMYLCASSLVTENTEAFFGQGTRLTVV.

This clonotype was seen at least ten times. The V and J genes are TRBV20-1 and TRBJ2-7, with a possible D match to TRBD2 (6 bases). Trimming shortened V by 5 bases and J by 5 bases, and 25 bases separated the two germline ends. Per germline, CDR1 DFQATT and CDR2 SNEGSKA (reference sequence). CDR3 length: 16 amino acids. DNA for the CDR3: TGCAGTGCTCAAAAAGGAGGAGGGCTCTTGGGAAACGAGCAGTACTTC. Its translation is CSAQKGGGLLGNEQYF.